This T cell receptor (beta chain) was found in a study of blood T cells in healthy people across ages. Next came a second PCR, run for roughly 6 to 11 cycles, which used a sample-barcoded 5' primer along with a J-beta primer mix. Using its own MiXCR run on the 5' RACE reads, TCRdb lists one record per CDR3 protein. The sample carries 1.6 million or so distinct CDR3 sequences, about 31% recorded once. In this sample, this clonotype turned up many times. Germline V gene lookup returns CDR1 MNHNS and CDR2 SASEGT. This CDR3 is built from 13 residues. The V end lost 2 bases, the J end lost 5 bases, and 8 bases lay between the germline ends. A minimum of 5 micrograms of total RNA was extracted per sample.

V is TRBV6-1 and J is TRBJ2-3; the D is unclear. The sequence came from a woman in her 30s in good health. The sample taken for sequencing was blood. CDR3 in amino acids: CASSESNRDTQYF. CDR3 nucleotides: TGTGCCAGCAGTGAATCCAATAGAGATACGCAGTATTTT.